Shown below are 29 T cell receptor beta chains from a single sample sequenced in a study of monozygotic twins with inflammatory bowel disease (dated by TCRdb to the late 2010s). The library came from 5' RACE. The data were produced on an Illumina HiSeq 2500. TCRdb reprocessed the reads and assigns one entry to each CDR3 protein sequence, leaving out DNA. This sample's clone table shows fewer than 400,000 distinct CDR3 sequences. The top ten hold less than 6.5% of the sample. The sample taken for sequencing was blood. All receptors derive from a human donor with ulcerative colitis or Crohn's disease, or a healthy co-twin of an affected twin (not recorded which).

This rearrangement joins TRBV6-1 to TRBJ2-2; TCRdb proposes TRBD1, but this gene call is untestable without DNA. The CDR3 length is 14 residues. The germline V gene has CDR1 MNHNS and CDR2 SASEGT. The CDR3 region is CASSRYTGTGELFF.

The rearrangement links TRBV5-1 to TRBJ1-5; TCRdb reports TRBD1, a call that lacks DNA to check it against. The germline V gene encodes CDR1 SGHRS and CDR2 YFSETQ. The CDR3 consists of 15 residues. CDR3 in amino acids: CASSLDPGQGQPQHF.

The rearrangement uses TRBV24-1 and TRBJ2-3; TCRdb outputs TRBD1, but without DNA this stays unchecked. This CDR3 comprises 17 residues. CDR1 and CDR2 (germline): KGHDR, SFDVKD. CDR3 region: CATSDMGDRPTPDTQYF.

V gene TRBV3-1 combines with J gene TRBJ2-7; TCRdb outputs TRBD1, but without DNA this stays unchecked. Germline lookup yields CDR1 LGHDT and CDR2 YNNKEL (reference sequence). The CDR3 runs 15 residues. CDR3 sequence reads: CASTKTGGVGYEQYF.

The rearrangement joins TRBV7-2 to TRBJ2-6; lacking DNA, the TRBD2 call made by TCRdb goes unchecked. Germline V gene data show CDR1 as SGHTA and CDR2 as FQGNSA. The CDR3 loop spans 15 amino acids. The CDR3 region is CASSLVVAGANVLTF.

This chain joins TRBV18 and TRBJ2-1; TCRdb's D gene call, TRBD2, goes unchecked for lack of DNA. CDR1 and CDR2 from the germline V gene are KGHSH and LQKENI. The CDR3 consists of 16 residues. This chain's CDR3 is CASSPVRDSIYNEQFF.

V usage is TRBV28 and J usage is TRBJ2-2; TCRdb indicates TRBD1, and absent DNA this call remains unverified. Germline CDR1 is MDHEN and CDR2 is SYDVKM. The length of the CDR3 is 14 residues. Here the CDR3 reads CASSRDTSTGELFF. The full variable domain, with the rest looked up from reference TRBV28 and TRBJ2-2, is DVKVTQSSRYLVKRTGEKVFLECVQDMDHENMFWYRQDPGLGLRLIYFSYDVKMKEKGDIPEGYSVSREKKERFSLILESASTNQTSMYLCASSRDTSTGELFFGEGSRLTVL.

The CDR3 here is CASSPGTSNEQFF. The chain is built from TRBV9 and TRBJ2-1; absent DNA, TCRdb's TRBD1 call cannot be checked. The CDR3 length is 13 residues. Germline V CDR1 and CDR2: SGDLS, YYNGEE. The full variable domain, with the rest looked up from reference TRBV9 and TRBJ2-1, is DSGVTQTPKHLITATGQRVTLRCSPRSGDLSVYWYQQSLDQGLQFLIQYYNGEERAKGNILERFSAQQFPDLHSELNLSSLELGDSALYFCASSPGTSNEQFFGPGTRLTVL.

The rearrangement uses TRBV12-3 or TRBV12-4 and TRBJ1-2. CDR3 length: 12 amino acids. CDR3 sequence: CASRLGNYGYTF.

The gene calls are TRBV12-3 or TRBV12-4 and TRBJ1-6; TCRdb reports TRBD1, a call that lacks DNA to check it against. CDR3 size: 13 residues. The CDR3 loop is CASSIQGREILHF.

This rearrangement joins TRBV2 to TRBJ1-2. The CDR3 has 13 residues. The germline V gene has CDR1 SNHLY and CDR2 FYNNEI. The CDR3 spells CASSEKRVNGYTF.

The V gene is TRBV12-3 or TRBV12-4, the J gene TRBJ2-7; the TCRdb D gene call, TRBD2, has no DNA to confirm it. The CDR3 loop spans 13 amino acids. CDR3 protein: CASSPGLLYEQYF.

The J gene is TRBJ1-1, the V gene TRBV10-1. Germline CDR1 reads WNHNN; CDR2 reads SYGVQD (reference sequence). There are 13 residues in the CDR3. CDR3 loop: CASSEPGDTEAFF.

This chain joins TRBV29-1 and TRBJ2-5; TCRdb's assignment of TRBD1 cannot be checked, as there is no DNA. CDR1 and CDR2 (germline): SQVTM, ANQGSEA. The CDR3 loop spans 13 amino acids. CDR3: CSVKGAVMVTQYF.

The chain combines TRBV19 with TRBJ2-7; absent DNA, TCRdb's TRBD1 call cannot be checked. The CDR3 spans 15 residues. Germline-derived CDR1 and CDR2 are LNHDA and SQIVND (reference sequence). The CDR3 here is CASSTTGTASYEQYF.

V and J are TRBV19 and TRBJ1-2; without DNA, the TCRdb call of TRBD1 cannot be checked. CDR1 LNHDA and CDR2 SQIVND come from the germline V gene (reference sequence). The CDR3 runs 14 residues. The CDR3 region is CASNRDTPNYGYTF.

V and J are TRBV27 and TRBJ2-7; as DNA is missing, the TRBD1 call by TCRdb cannot be tested. The CDR3 consists of 14 residues. CDR1 and CDR2 (germline): MNHEY, SMNVEV (reference sequence). The CDR3 protein is CASSSPGASYEQYF.

The rearrangement joins TRBV5-1 to TRBJ2-3; TCRdb names TRBD1, which stays unverified in the absence of DNA. This CDR3 has 16 amino acids. Germline V CDR1 and CDR2: SGHRS, YFSETQ. CDR3 residues: CASSSGLQMAGDTQYF. Full variable domain (remainder filled in from reference TRBV5-1 and TRBJ2-3): KAGVTQTPRYLIKTRGQQVTLSCSPISGHRSVSWYQQTPGQGLQFLFEYFSETQRNKGNFPGRFSGRQFSNSRSEMNVSTLELGDSALYLCASSSGLQMAGDTQYFGPGTRLTVL.

The V gene is TRBV5-1, the J gene TRBJ1-5; TCRdb's D call, TRBD1, is unchecked because there is no DNA. The germline V gene encodes CDR1 SGHRS and CDR2 YFSETQ. There are 13 residues in the CDR3. This chain's CDR3 is CASSEGPGQPQHF.

The rearrangement uses TRBV28 and TRBJ2-1; TCRdb proposes TRBD2, but this gene call is untestable without DNA. CDR1 MDHEN and CDR2 SYDVKM come from the germline V gene. This CDR3 spans 16 amino acids. The CDR3 region is CASKPSGTSGNNEQFF.

The chain uses TRBV28 and TRBJ1-1; no DNA is available, so the TRBD1 call from TCRdb remains unchecked. This CDR3 region has 13 residues. Per germline, CDR1 MDHEN and CDR2 SYDVKM. CDR3 region: CASRPTGYTEAFF.

The chain recombines TRBV12-3 or TRBV12-4 with TRBJ2-5; TCRdb returns TRBD1, unconfirmable since there is no DNA. This CDR3 comprises 12 residues. The CDR3 region is CATQPGSETQYF.

The rearrangement uses TRBV5-4 and TRBJ2-1; TCRdb gives TRBD1 as the D gene, but with no DNA this cannot be confirmed. The CDR3 runs 15 residues. Germline assignment: CDR1 SGHNT and CDR2 YYREEE (reference sequence). This CDR3 reads CASSRAGTRNNEQFF.

The chain joins TRBV9 to TRBJ2-1; TCRdb returns TRBD1, unconfirmable since there is no DNA. The CDR3 is 16 residues long. The germline CDR1 and CDR2 sequences are SGDLS and YYNGEE. The CDR3 loop reads CASSATGTVPYNEQFF.

The chain recombines TRBV20-1 with TRBJ2-1; lacking DNA, the TRBD1 call made by TCRdb goes unchecked. Germline lookup yields CDR1 DFQATT and CDR2 SNEGSKA (reference sequence). The length of the CDR3 is 14 residues. This CDR3 is CSARDGAVYNEQFF.

The J gene is TRBJ2-2, the V gene TRBV5-1; the TCRdb call, TRBD1, lacks DNA for checking. Looked up from germline, CDR1 is SGHRS and CDR2 is YFSETQ. The CDR3 has 16 residues. The CDR3 loop reads CASSLARGRATGELFF.

The chain has TRBV7-2 and TRBJ2-7; TCRdb lists TRBD1, though no DNA is available to test this call. Germline lookup yields CDR1 SGHTA and CDR2 FQGNSA. The CDR3 extends over 15 amino acids. The CDR3 here is CASSLGTGVPYEQYF.

The rearrangement links TRBV18 to TRBJ2-3. Germline loops: CDR1 KGHSH, CDR2 LQKENI. This CDR3 is 14 amino acids long. CDR3: CASSPPVNTDTQYF.

The CDR3 here is CASSGIYEQYF. The chain combines TRBV7-9 with TRBJ2-7. The CDR3 spans 11 residues. The germline gives CDR1 SEHNR, CDR2 FQNEAQ (reference sequence).